This TCR beta chain stems from a study of identical twins. Findings of the study overall: In cord blood, abundant beta clonotypes had fewer insertions; memory showed no trend.

Per the germline V gene, CDR1 is LGHDT and CDR2 is YNNKEL (reference sequence). V was shortened by 0 bases and J by 2 bases, with 15 bases between the two germline ends. This CDR3 spans 17 amino acids. cDNA molecules carried unique molecular identifiers, and template switching added a universal primer site. MiXCR was run by TCRdb on the 5' RACE reads, yielding one entry per CDR3 protein. The sample lists fewer than 650,000 distinct CDR3 sequences, just over 7% occurring once. This clonotype was seen repeatedly, ten times or more. Its target is not known. The sample also formed part of further work on yellow fever vaccine responses in identical twins.

Sequenced sample: PBMCs. This chain uses TRBV3-1 with TRBJ2-3; D is uncertain. The receptor comes from a woman between 18 and 30 years old in good health. CDR3 nucleotides: TGTGCCAGCAGCCAAGATGAGCTGGGAAGGTACACAGATACGCAGTATTTT. This encodes CASSQDELGRYTDTQYF.